The 10 T cell receptor beta chains in this list originate from one sample, sequenced in a study of T cells in Graves' hyperthyroidism and ophthalmopathy (dated by TCRdb to the late 2010s). Library preparation used multiplex PCR. TCRdb records Illumina HiSeq 2000 as the sequencer. TCR beta CDR3 regions were amplified from RNA transcripts. A first-round RT-PCR of the TCR CDR3 used the HTBI primer set with the Qiagen OneStep RT-PCR kit. TCRdb itself trimmed the public reads at Q25 with fastp, ran MiXCR and retained productive beta chains. Duplicate CDR3 protein sequences are folded into a single record with the most common DNA and genes. In this sample the table shows hundreds of thousands of distinct CDR3 sequences, 20% of which occur a single time. The biggest ten clones account for under 35% of the sample. Sequencing was carried out using blood. The receptors here all came from a man in his thirties or forties with Graves' ophthalmopathy.

This clonotype was counted between two and nine times. This chain joins TRBV2 and TRBJ2-1; D gene unclear. This CDR3 has 14 amino acids. The germline V gene has CDR1 SNHLY and CDR2 FYNNEI. Deletions cut 6 bases from V and 2 bases from J, with 11 bases between. The CDR3 region is CASSPFSTYNEQFF. In nucleotides, the CDR3 is TGTGCCAGCAGCCCCTTCTCCACCTACAATGAGCAGTTCTTC. Supplemented by reference TRBV2 and TRBJ2-1, the full variable domain reads EPEVTQTPSHQVTQMGQEVILRCVPISNHLYFYWYRQILGQKVEFLVSFYNNEISEKSEIFDDQFSVERPDGSNFTLKIRSTKLEDSAMYFCASSPFSTYNEQFFGPGTRLTVL.

The V gene is TRBV9, the J gene TRBJ2-3; 14 positions match TRBD2. CDR3 length: 16 amino acids. Per the germline V gene, CDR1 is SGDLS and CDR2 is YYNGEE. V was clipped by 4 bases and J by 4 bases; unmatched bases: 5. CDR3 DNA sequence: TGTGCCAGCAGCAAGGGACTAGCGGGAGCAGCAGATACGCAGTATTTT. Translating it yields CASSKGLAGAADTQYF.

This clonotype was counted ten times or more. This chain connects TRBV28 to TRBJ1-5, with D unresolved. This CDR3 contains 18 residues. Germline V CDR1 and CDR2: MDHEN, SYDVKM. V was pared by 1 base and J by 3 bases, with 19 bases between. The CDR3 region is CASSLLGPSNLFNQPQHF. CDR3 nucleotide sequence: TGTGCCAGCAGTTTATTAGGTCCATCGAACCTCTTCAATCAGCCCCAGCATTTT. The variable domain in full, completed from reference TRBV28 and TRBJ1-5, reads DVKVTQSSRYLVKRTGEKVFLECVQDMDHENMFWYRQDPGLGLRLIYFSYDVKMKEKGDIPEGYSVSREKKERFSLILESASTNQTSMYLCASSLLGPSNLFNQPQHFGDGTRLSIL.

This clonotype was seen repeatedly, ten times or more. This chain joins TRBV30 and TRBJ2-1; D not certain. Germline V gives CDR1 GTSNPN, CDR2 SVGIG (reference sequence). The CDR3 totals 12 residues. The V gene lost 0 bases and the J gene lost 9 bases, with 9 bases spanning the gap. This CDR3 reads CAWSVPPTEQFF. CDR3 bases: TGTGCCTGGAGTGTCCCCCCGACTGAGCAGTTCTTC.

This clonotype was observed many times. This CDR3 reads CASSHRGAGVDEQFF. The DNA for the CDR3 is TGTGCCAGCAGCCACCGAGGAGCGGGAGTGGATGAGCAGTTCTTC. The chain joins TRBV3-1 to TRBJ2-1; 8 nucleotides agree with TRBD2. V lost 3 bases and J lost 8; bases outside the gene matches: 9. This CDR3 region has 15 residues. CDR1 is LGHDT, CDR2 YNNKEL, per germline (reference sequence).

This clonotype was observed many times. The chain recombines TRBV20-1 with TRBJ1-1, with D possibly TRBD1 on 6 matching bases. The germline V gene encodes CDR1 DFQATT and CDR2 SNEGSKA (reference sequence). The CDR3 consists of 19 residues. Trimming took off 0 bases at V and 2 bases at J, with 25 bases between the two ends. CDR3 bases: TGCAGTGCTAGAGATCCCATTATCAGACAGGTGGAGGATAACACTGAAGCTTTCTTT. The encoded protein is CSARDPIIRQVEDNTEAFF.

The chain carries TRBV27 and TRBJ2-4; possible D gene TRBD2, 6 bases. Per the germline V gene, CDR1 is MNHEY and CDR2 is SMNVEV (reference sequence). V was clipped by 5 bases and J by 7 bases, with 15 bases between them. The CDR3 is 14 amino acids. Here the CDR3 DNA reads TGTGCCAGCAGTCCCCTGGGGGGTCCGAACATTCAGTACTTC. As protein: CASSPLGGPNIQYF.

There are a few counts of this clonotype. The rearrangement uses TRBV11-1 and TRBJ2-2; tentatively, D is TRBD2 (5 bases). With 0 bases removed from V and 4 bases from J, the gap between germline ends came to 21 bases. Germline-derived CDR1 and CDR2 are SGHAT and FQDESV (reference sequence). The CDR3 is made up of 19 amino acids. This chain's CDR3 is CASSLAQPGNPDGTGELFF. CDR3 DNA: TGTGCCAGCAGCTTAGCGCAGCCCGGGAACCCGGACGGCACCGGGGAGCTGTTTTTT.

This clonotype was seen many times. V usage is TRBV3-1 and J usage is TRBJ2-1; the D is unclear. Looked up from germline, CDR1 is LGHDT and CDR2 is YNNKEL (reference sequence). This CDR3 has 15 amino acids. With 1 base removed from V and 8 bases from J, the gap between germline ends came to 15 bases. The CDR3 loop is CASSQGLSESDEQFF. Written as DNA, the CDR3 is TGTGCCAGCAGCCAAGGTCTGTCCGAAAGCGATGAGCAGTTCTTC.

The chain links TRBV15 to TRBJ1-1; unclear D gene. The CDR3 sequence is 11 residues long. The germline V gene encodes CDR1 LNHNV and CDR2 YYDKDF (reference sequence). With 0 bases removed from V and 8 bases from J, the gap between germline ends came to 4 bases. For the CDR3, the DNA is TGTGCCACCAGCAGAGAAGGCGAAGCTTTCTTT. Its protein product is CATSREGEAFF.